The 3 T cell receptor beta chains below all came from one sample that was sequenced in a study of blood T cell repertoires in COVID-19. Assay used: immunoSEQ multiplex PCR; TCRdb lists only in-frame clones, some missing. Of fewer than 35,000 clones in the sample, roughly 84% were seen once. The material sequenced was peripheral blood. These TCRs come from a human donor in a cohort sampled during active COVID-19. The donor label of this sample is uncertain.

V is TRBV27 and J is TRBJ2-5; TRBD2 matches 9 bases. J was trimmed by 5 bases and V by 7 bases; bases with no gene match: 8. Germline assignment: CDR1 MNHEY and CDR2 SMNVEV (reference sequence). This CDR3 is built from 14 residues. CDR3 protein: CASKGLAGTETQYF. CDR3 bases: TGTGCCAGCAAGGGTCTAGCGGGGACCGAGACCCAGTACTTC.

This chain links TRBV23-1 with TRBJ2-4; 8 nucleotides line up with TRBD1. TRBV23-1 is flagged as an ORF with uncertain function. The CDR3 runs to 16 residues. J was trimmed by 3 bases and V by 0 bases; bases with no gene match: 4. In DNA form, the CDR3 reads TGCGCCAGCAGTCAATCGACAGGGGAAGGCAAAAACATTCAGTACTTC. This sequence encodes CASSQSTGEGKNIQYF.

The V call is TRBV5-4, the J call TRBJ2-4, with 9 bases aligning to TRBD1. The ends lost 2 bases at V and 6 bases at J; junction bases unmatched: 9. Germline V gene sequence: CDR1 SGHNT, CDR2 YYREEE (reference sequence). This CDR3 contains 16 residues. CDR3: CASSLGGTGRGNIQYF. DNA of the CDR3: TGTGCCAGCAGCTTAGGGGGGACAGGGAGGGGAAACATTCAGTACTTC.